Listed here are 32 T cell receptor beta chains from one sample, sequenced in a study of fetal regulatory T cell absence and autoimmunity. Data came from immunoSEQ multiplex PCR; TCRdb stores just in-frame clones and leaves some out. This table has 95,000 or so clones, around 72% appearing once. The sequencing sample was made of pancreas tissue. Receptors were obtained from a male donor with IPEX syndrome.

This clone occurred a few times. This rearrangement joins TRBV6-5 to TRBJ2-7; TRBD1 might be the D (6 bases). Germline V lookup: CDR1 MNHEY, CDR2 SVGAGI. V lost 5 bases and J 4 bases, leaving 9 bases between the germline ends. This CDR3 region has 12 residues. The CDR3 loop is CASSIQGYEQYF. Written as DNA, the CDR3 is TGTGCCAGCAGTATCCAGGGGTACGAGCAGTACTTC.

This chain uses TRBV21-1 with TRBJ2-7; the DNA was not compared with TRBD2, the D call given in the table. TRBV21-1 is described as a pseudogene. The length of the CDR3 is 13 residues. The CDR3 sequence: CARFIRDSYEQYF. CDR3 coding DNA: TGTGCCAGGTTCATACGGGATTCCTACGAGCAGTACTTC.

The chain uses TRBV7-2 and TRBJ2-5, with TRBD2 matching over 8 bases. The CDR3 has 15 residues. Germline lookup yields CDR1 SGHTA and CDR2 FQGNSA. After removal of 5 bases from V and 1 base from J, the junction contained 6 bases not matched to a gene. The DNA for the CDR3 is TGTGCCAGCAGCCGTACAGCGGGGGTCCAAGAGACCCAGTACTTC. It encodes CASSRTAGVQETQYF.

The rearrangement links TRBV5-4 to TRBJ1-6; D ambiguous. Germline V gene data show CDR1 as SGHNT and CDR2 as YYREEE (reference sequence). The CDR3 covers 15 residues. The V and J ends lost 4 bases and 7 bases respectively, with 15 bases between them. This CDR3 is CASSKSGSSNSPLHF. The CDR3 nucleotides read TGTGCCAGCAGCAAATCGGGGTCATCGAATTCACCCCTCCACTTT.

This clone was detected only once. The chain carries TRBV7-2 and TRBJ1-2, with 7 nucleotides matching TRBD1. From germline, CDR1 is SGHTA and CDR2 FQGNSA. This CDR3 contains 16 residues. V shed 6 bases and J 1 base; nucleotides not matched to a gene: 11. CDR3 in DNA: TGTGCCAGCAGTCCCGGACAGGATTCCCTTAACTATGGCTACACCTTC. It codes for CASSPGQDSLNYGYTF. Full variable domain (outside the CDR3, taken from reference TRBV7-2 and TRBJ1-2): GAGVSQSPSNKVTEKGKDVELRCDPISGHTALYWYRQSLGQGLEFLIYFQGNSAPDKSGLPSDRFSAERTGGSVSTLTIQRTQQEDSAVYLCASSPGQDSLNYGYTFGSGTRLTVV.

This chain links TRBV5-1 with TRBJ2-6, with 9 bases matching TRBD1. Losses at the gene ends were 3 bases for V and 2 bases for J; bases not matched to a gene: 3. Germline assignment: CDR1 SGHRS and CDR2 YFSETQ. The CDR3 contains 16 residues. This CDR3 is CASSWTGVAGANVLTF. The CDR3 coding sequence is TGCGCCAGCAGCTGGACAGGGGTCGCTGGGGCCAACGTCCTGACTTTC.

This clone was counted once. The rearrangement joins TRBV5-8 to TRBJ1-4; D is perhaps TRBD1 (6 bases). V dropped 4 bases and J dropped 0 bases, with 13 bases sitting between them. CDR1 and CDR2 (germline): SGHTS, YDEGEE. The length of the CDR3 is 16 residues. DNA for the CDR3: TGTGCCAGCAGCCGTGGACAGCTTGCAACTAATGAAAAACTGTTTTTT. The encoded protein is CASSRGQLATNEKLFF. The full variable domain, with the rest looked up from reference TRBV5-8 and TRBJ1-4, is EAGVTQSPTHLIKTRGQQATLRCSPISGHTSVYWYQQALGLGLQFLLWYDEGEERNRGNFPPRFSGRQFPNYSSELNVNALELEDSALYLCASSRGQLATNEKLFFGSGTQLSVL.

The chain carries TRBV6-1 and TRBJ1-1; 8 bases map to TRBD1. Germline trimming cut 7 bases from V and 11 bases from J; bases unmatched to any gene: 9. The CDR3 totals 12 residues. Germline V gene lookup returns CDR1 MNHNS and CDR2 SASEGT. CDR3 bases: TGTGCCAGCACGGTCAGGGGGCGATTGGCTTTCTTT. Amino acids: CASTVRGRLAFF.

J is TRBJ2-3 and V is TRBV11-2; a weak D match, TRBD2 (7 bases). Looked up from germline, CDR1 is SGHAT and CDR2 is FQNNGV. V shed 2 bases and J shed 6 bases, with 15 bases lying between them. This CDR3 is built from 15 residues. CDR3 nucleotide sequence: TGTGCCAGCAGCTTAAACCGGGGGGCGTTTGATACGCAGTATTTT. Residues: CASSLNRGAFDTQYF.

The rearrangement uses TRBV4-3 and TRBJ1-2, with D uncertain. Germline CDR1 is LGHNA and CDR2 is YSLEER. With 1 base removed from V and 6 bases from J, the gap between germline ends came to 15 bases. The CDR3 is 15 residues long. The DNA of the CDR3 is TGCGCCAGCAGCCAAGGCTTGGTAGCTGGGGATGGCTACACCTTC. Its protein product is CASSQGLVAGDGYTF.

The V gene is TRBV5-6, the J gene TRBJ2-4; tentative D call: TRBD2 (5 bases). In germline, CDR1 is SGHDT, CDR2 YYEEEE. The CDR3 has 16 amino acids. V shed 4 bases and J shed 0 bases, with 14 bases lying between them. The CDR3 reads CASSPTGLLAKNIQYF. The CDR3 region has the DNA TGTGCCAGCAGCCCCACGGGATTATTAGCCAAAAACATTCAGTACTTC.

The chain has TRBV7-9 and TRBJ2-7; tentatively, D is TRBD1 or TRBD2 (5 bases each). This CDR3 comprises 15 residues. The V gene's germline CDR1 is SEHNR and CDR2 FQNEAQ (reference sequence). V lost 4 bases to trimming and J lost 2 bases, with 15 bases between them. This chain's CDR3 is CASSSGRWGPYEQYF. The CDR3 DNA follows: TGTGCCAGCAGCTCTGGACGATGGGGACCCTACGAGCAGTACTTC.

The chain couples TRBV11-2 to TRBJ2-7; D not certain. The ends were cut back, 1 base at V and 5 bases at J, with 6 bases in the middle. The CDR3 is 12 residues long. Germline V lookup: CDR1 SGHAT, CDR2 FQNNGV. CDR3 nucleotide sequence: TGTGCCAGCAGCTTAGGTGGGCACGAGCAGTACTTC. Protein: CASSLGGHEQYF.

In its sample, this clone was seen a few times. The V and J genes are TRBV5-5 and TRBJ2-5; perhaps TRBD2 as D (5 bases). V gave up 4 bases and J gave up 7 bases, with 11 bases separating them. Germline V gives CDR1 SGHKS, CDR2 YYEKEE (reference sequence). This CDR3 spans 12 amino acids. The CDR3 loop is CASSPAGGTQYF. The DNA of the CDR3 is TGTGCCAGCAGCCCGGCCGGAGGGACCCAGTACTTC.

The chain employs TRBV5-4 and TRBJ2-3; D call uncertain. From germline, CDR1 is SGHNT and CDR2 YYREEE (reference sequence). V lost 4 bases and J 10 bases, leaving 19 bases between the germline ends. The CDR3 has 14 amino acids. CDR3 nucleotides: TGTGCCAGCAGCGCGGCCACCACGGGTAACGCGCAGTATTTT. Its protein product is CASSAATTGNAQYF.

The rearrangement uses TRBV19 and TRBJ2-7; the D gene is possibly TRBD1 (6 bases). Trimming left V 7 bases short and J 2 bases short, with 12 bases between. The CDR3 spans 13 residues. The V gene's germline CDR1 is LNHDA and CDR2 SQIVND (reference sequence). CDR3 coding DNA: TGTGCCAGTAAAGGGACACTAACCTACGAGCAGTACTTC. Amino acids: CASKGTLTYEQYF.

The chain uses TRBV11-2 and TRBJ2-3; 9 nucleotides agree with TRBD2. This CDR3 contains 15 residues. Unmatched junction bases numbered 3, after V lost 1 base and J lost 4 bases. Germline V gene data show CDR1 as SGHAT and CDR2 as FQNNGV. In DNA form, the CDR3 reads TGTGCCAGCAGCTTAGGGGGCGGGGGGGCAGATACGCAGTATTTT. Its protein is CASSLGGGGADTQYF.

This clone was detected once. The chain carries TRBV19 and TRBJ1-5; 10 bases align to TRBD1. This CDR3 region has 15 residues. Germline V gene sequence: CDR1 LNHDA, CDR2 SQIVND (reference sequence). V lost 3 bases, J lost 5 bases, and 4 bases stayed unmatched. The CDR3 reads CASSMRQGAHQPQHF. In DNA, the CDR3 is TGTGCCAGTAGTATGCGACAGGGGGCACATCAGCCCCAGCATTTT.

This chain links TRBV15 with TRBJ2-7; the D gene is possibly TRBD1 (6 bases). Germline V gene data show CDR1 as LNHNV and CDR2 as YYDKDF (reference sequence). The V and J ends lost 5 bases and 4 bases respectively, with 21 bases between them. CDR3 length: 16 amino acids. The DNA for the CDR3 is TGTGCCACCAGCGGCACGGACAGCCGGGATGTATACGAGCAGTACTTC. It translates to CATSGTDSRDVYEQYF.

The V gene is TRBV7-8, the J gene TRBJ2-1; no clear D. V was shortened by 1 base and J by 8 bases, with 15 bases between the two germline ends. There are 15 residues in the CDR3. The germline V gene encodes CDR1 SGHVS and CDR2 FQNEAQ. In nucleotides, the CDR3 is TGTGCCAGCAGCTTAGGGACCCTTGGTAGCCATGAGCAGTTCTTC. It codes for CASSLGTLGSHEQFF.

The chain uses TRBV9 and TRBJ2-3; D is possibly TRBD2 (7 bases). This CDR3 has 16 residues. Germline CDR1 is SGDLS and CDR2 is YYNGEE. Trimming took 4 bases from V and 4 from J, leaving 19 bases between them. In nucleotides, the CDR3 is TGTGCCAGCAGCTCCTATTGGGGGGGCGCGGCAGATACGCAGTATTTT. Residues: CASSSYWGGAADTQYF.

The J gene is TRBJ2-4, the V gene TRBV9; no clear D. The germline V gene encodes CDR1 SGDLS and CDR2 YYNGEE. The CDR3 loop spans 15 amino acids. V was clipped by 0 bases and J by 0 bases, with 7 bases between them. This CDR3 is CASSVDPLAKNIQYF. CDR3 sequence (DNA): TGTGCCAGCAGCGTAGACCCCCTAGCCAAAAACATTCAGTACTTC.

This clone was detected only a few times. The chain links TRBV11-2 to TRBJ2-7; D is perhaps TRBD2 (5 bases). There are 14 residues in the CDR3. V lost 8 bases and J 0 bases, leaving 14 bases between the germline ends. In germline, CDR1 is SGHAT, CDR2 FQNNGV. This CDR3 is CASAAEYSSYEQYF. In nucleotides, the CDR3 is TGTGCCAGCGCAGCGGAATACAGCTCCTACGAGCAGTACTTC. Using reference TRBV11-2 and TRBJ2-7 for the parts outside the CDR3, the full variable domain is EAGVAQSPRYKIIEKRQSVAFWCNPISGHATLYWYQQILGQGPKLLIQFQNNGVVDDSQLPKDRFSAERLKGVDSTLKIQPAKLEDSAVYLCASAAEYSSYEQYFGPGTRLTVT.

This chain links TRBV4-1 with TRBJ1-2; D is undetermined. The length of the CDR3 is 17 residues. Trimming pared 3 bases from V and 4 bases from J, leaving 21 bases between. CDR1 and CDR2 from the germline V gene are MGHRA and YSYEKL. The CDR3 coding sequence is TGCGCCAGCAGCCAGGGGTCTTGGAATGGGCTGATCTATGGCTACACCTTC. Protein: CASSQGSWNGLIYGYTF.

The chain combines TRBV30 with TRBJ2-3, with 7 bases aligning to TRBD2. J was trimmed by 3 bases and V by 0 bases; bases with no gene match: 6. The germline V gene has CDR1 GTSNPN and CDR2 SVGIG (reference sequence). This CDR3 comprises 15 residues. CDR3 sequence (DNA): TGTGCCTGGAGTGTGCGGCGGGAGTCGACAGATACGCAGTATTTT. Translation gives CAWSVRRESTDTQYF. Full variable domain (outside the CDR3, taken from reference TRBV30 and TRBJ2-3): SQTIHQWPATLVQPVGSPLSLECTVEGTSNPNLYWYRQAAGRGLQLLFYSVGIGQISSEVPQNLSASRPQDRQFILSSKKLLLSDSGFYLCAWSVRRESTDTQYFGPGTRLTVL.

The chain couples TRBV6-1 to TRBJ2-7; D ambiguous. In germline, CDR1 is MNHNS, CDR2 SASEGT. The length of the CDR3 is 13 residues. V lost 5 bases, J lost 4 bases, and 12 bases lay in between. The CDR3 sequence: CASSPSHLYEQYF. As DNA, the CDR3 is TGTGCCAGCAGTCCAAGCCACCTTTACGAGCAGTACTTC.

This clone was picked up one time. This rearrangement joins TRBV6-4 to TRBJ2-5; 10 positions agree with TRBD2. CDR3 length: 15 amino acids. The germline V gene has CDR1 MRHNA and CDR2 SNTAGT. The V and J ends lost 6 bases and 5 bases, in that order; junction bases with no gene match: 9. CDR3 amino acids: CASRGEREGPETQYF. CDR3 in DNA: TGTGCCAGCAGGGGGGAGCGGGAGGGCCCTGAGACCCAGTACTTC.

The chain carries TRBV7-8 and TRBJ2-7; 11 bases map to TRBD2. Germline assignment: CDR1 SGHVS and CDR2 FQNEAQ. The length of the CDR3 is 17 residues. The ends lost 1 base at V and 0 bases at J; junction bases unmatched: 5. Here the CDR3 DNA reads TGTGCCAGCAGCTTAGACTCTAGCGGGGGGAGCTCCTACGAGCAGTACTTC. Residues: CASSLDSSGGSSYEQYF. Complete variable domain (other parts from reference TRBV7-8 and TRBJ2-7): GAGVSQSPRYKVAKRGQDVALRCDPISGHVSLFWYQQALGQGPEFLTYFQNEAQLDKSGLPSDRFFAERPEGSVSTLKIQRTQQEDSAVYLCASSLDSSGGSSYEQYFGPGTRLTVT.

The chain links TRBV7-2 to TRBJ2-3, with 12 bases that match TRBD2. This CDR3 is built from 16 residues. V lost 2 bases and J lost 4; bases outside the gene matches: 4. The germline gives CDR1 SGHTA, CDR2 FQGNSA. CDR3 bases: TGTGCCAGCAGCTTACCGCTAGCGGGGGGGCCAGATACGCAGTATTTT. Its protein is CASSLPLAGGPDTQYF.

This chain joins TRBV7-9 and TRBJ1-2; TRBD1 agrees at 7 bases. Germline-derived CDR1 and CDR2 are SEHNR and FQNEAQ (reference sequence). The CDR3 has 17 residues. V was clipped by 4 bases and J by 0 bases; unmatched bases: 11. CDR3 DNA sequence: TGTGCCAGCAGCTCCTGGGACAGAACTACGGCTAACTATGGCTACACCTTC. Protein product: CASSSWDRTTANYGYTF.

J is TRBJ2-3 and V is TRBV7-9; 11 nucleotides match TRBD2. Germline V lookup: CDR1 SEHNR, CDR2 FQNEAQ (reference sequence). The CDR3 has 15 residues. The V gene end was trimmed by 4 bases and the J gene end by 5 bases; junction bases not matched to a gene: 5. CDR3 in amino acids: CASSSVTSGEDTQYF. The CDR3 DNA sequence: TGTGCCAGCAGCTCAGTGACTAGCGGGGAAGATACGCAGTATTTT.

V and J are TRBV5-1 and TRBJ1-1; D unclear. The CDR3 contains 14 residues. V was trimmed by 2 bases and J by 0 bases, leaving 8 bases between them. Germline CDR1 reads SGHRS; CDR2 reads YFSETQ. The CDR3 region has the DNA TGCGCCAGCAGCTTTACTCAGGTGAACACTGAAGCTTTCTTT. This gives the protein CASSFTQVNTEAFF.